This T cell receptor (beta chain) emerged from a study of blood T cell repertoires in COVID-19. Authors' data handling: How many nucleated cells were present was estimated from reference gene primer amplification. Clones were read by immunoSEQ multiplex PCR, and TCRdb kept only the in-frame ones, dropping some. D and trimming were read from the DNA, whereas the V and J calls and clone size are those reported in that table. The sample lists 45,000 to 70,000 clones; around 80% were seen once. There are 16 residues in the CDR3. Germline V gene lookup returns CDR1 SGDLS and CDR2 YYNGEE. Trimming pared 5 bases from V and 0 bases from J, leaving 12 bases between.

The chain is built from TRBV9 and TRBJ1-6; D not certain. The sequence derives from a man in his fifties or sixties with acute or convalescent COVID-19. Source material: peripheral blood. CDR3 in DNA: TGTGCCAGCAGTTCCCGGGGAAACTCCTATAATTCACCCCTCCACTTT. Translation: CASSSRGNSYNSPLHF.